This paragraph reports one TCR beta chain. From germline, CDR1 is MGHRA and CDR2 YSYEKL. Trimming cost V 1 base and J 7 bases, with 11 bases left between them. The CDR3 extends over 15 amino acids. The sample is drawn from a study of blood T cell repertoires in COVID-19. Living in about two dozen US areas, the participants were between roughly 18 and 95 years of age. Each participant's cohort was designated according to participant-reported clinical history. Clones were read by immunoSEQ multiplex PCR, and TCRdb kept only the in-frame ones, dropping some. The data hold about 300,000 clones, with 70% to 90% observed a single time.

The specimen sequenced was PBMCs or T cells enriched from blood (not recorded which). The chain combines TRBV4-1 with TRBJ1-6; D ambiguous. The receptor's source is a woman aged 25 to 39 who had recovered from COVID-19. CDR3 amino acids: CASSQGRLVNSPLHF. CDR3 DNA sequence: TGCGCCAGCAGCCAAGGAAGACTTGTCAATTCACCCCTCCACTTT.